This passage covers 26 T cell receptor beta chains from one sample sequenced in a study of shared clonotypes between healthy human individuals. Sequenced by immunoSEQ multiplex PCR; TCRdb stores in-frame clones only, minus some. The sample holds millions of clones, approximately 95% seen once. Sample: naive CD4+ T cells from PBMCs. Subset of the sample: CD45RA+ positively selected. Receptor source: a man between 18 and 35 years old in good health. Some clones in this sample may be carry-over from other donors' samples.

This chain uses TRBV5-4 with TRBJ2-7; TRBD2 aligns across 9 bases. The CDR3 sequence is 16 residues long. The V and J ends lost 0 bases and 6 bases, in that order; junction bases with no gene match: 10. Germline V CDR1 and CDR2: SGHNT, YYREEE (reference sequence). The CDR3 DNA reads TGTGCCAGCAGCTTGGGGCGGCTAGCGGGGACGTTCGAGCAGTACTTC. Its protein is CASSLGRLAGTFEQYF.

The chain links TRBV9 to TRBJ2-7; 9 bases are shared with TRBD2. From germline, CDR1 is SGDLS and CDR2 YYNGEE. J gave up 5 bases and V 0 bases, and 6 bases lay outside the gene matches. This CDR3 comprises 15 residues. CDR3 coding DNA: TGTGCCAGCAGCGTAGAGGGCGGGAGGGCCAACGAGCAGTACTTC. Translated: CASSVEGGRANEQYF.

A note on this clone: This sample includes further DNA sequences coding for the same CDR3. The rearrangement uses TRBV7-2 and TRBJ1-3; unclear D gene. Germline V gene lookup returns CDR1 SGHTA and CDR2 FQGNSA. This CDR3 comprises 13 residues. V lost 1 base, J lost 2 bases, and 3 bases lay in between. The CDR3 reads CASSLDPGNTIYF. CDR3 nucleotide sequence: TGTGCCAGCAGCTTAGACCCTGGAAACACCATATATTTT. The whole variable domain, filled in from reference TRBV7-2 and TRBJ1-3, reads GAGVSQSPSNKVTEKGKDVELRCDPISGHTALYWYRQSLGQGLEFLIYFQGNSAPDKSGLPSDRFSAERTGGSVSTLTIQRTQQEDSAVYLCASSLDPGNTIYFGEGSWLTVV.

The chain combines TRBV4-1 with TRBJ1-5; D is undetermined. The germline V and J ends were trimmed by 4 bases and 2 bases, with 9 bases remaining between them. Germline CDR1 reads MGHRA; CDR2 reads YSYEKL. This CDR3 is built from 14 residues. CDR3 region: CASSLDGRNQPQHF. CDR3 bases: TGCGCCAGCAGCCTTGATGGACGCAATCAGCCCCAGCATTTT.

V and J are TRBV5-1 and TRBJ2-1; D is unclear. With 5 bases removed from V and 2 bases from J, the gap between germline ends came to 20 bases. This CDR3 has 17 residues. Germline CDR1 reads SGHRS; CDR2 reads YFSETQ. CDR3 sequence (DNA): TGCGCCAGCAGAAAGGGATCGGCTACCATGGCCTACAATGAGCAGTTCTTC. Protein product: CASRKGSATMAYNEQFF.

The chain has TRBV27 and TRBJ2-7, with 7 bases identical to TRBD1. The trim removed 8 bases at V and 2 bases at J, leaving 9 bases unmatched. The CDR3 consists of 14 residues. Germline CDR1 MNHEY, CDR2 SMNVEV (reference sequence). The CDR3 sequence: CASGRDRIAYEQYF. CDR3 in DNA: TGTGCCAGCGGCCGGGACAGAATAGCCTACGAGCAGTACTTC.

This rearrangement joins TRBV29-1 to TRBJ1-1; no firm D call. The length of the CDR3 is 13 residues. Trimming shortened V by 4 bases and J by 0 bases, and 9 bases separated the two germline ends. CDR1 is SQVTM and CDR2 is ANQGSEA in the germline V gene. The CDR3 loop is CSVGLRLNTEAFF. As DNA, the CDR3 is TGCAGCGTTGGTCTGCGATTGAACACTGAAGCTTTCTTT.

CDR3 bases: TGTGCCAGCAGTGGTACAGGGGGCGGGCCGACGCAGTATTTT. Protein sequence: CASSGTGGGPTQYF. The chain links TRBV2 to TRBJ2-3; TRBD1 matches 9 bases. The germline CDR1 and CDR2 sequences are SNHLY and FYNNEI. V gave up 4 bases and J gave up 9 bases; unmatched junction bases: 8. The CDR3 runs to 14 residues.

The genes are TRBV28 and TRBJ2-5; 12 bases map to TRBD2. The CDR3 covers 15 residues. In germline, CDR1 is MDHEN, CDR2 SYDVKM. V shed 6 bases, J shed 0 bases, and the junction held 2 bases outside the gene matches. The CDR3 spells CASRRLAGDQETQYF. The CDR3 DNA follows: TGTGCCAGCAGACGACTAGCGGGGGACCAAGAGACCCAGTACTTC. Using reference TRBV28 and TRBJ2-5 for the parts outside the CDR3, the full variable domain is DVKVTQSSRYLVKRTGEKVFLECVQDMDHENMFWYRQDPGLGLRLIYFSYDVKMKEKGDIPEGYSVSREKKERFSLILESASTNQTSMYLCASRRLAGDQETQYFGPGTRLLVL.

This chain uses TRBV5-1 with TRBJ2-7; 9 bases fit TRBD2. This CDR3 comprises 14 residues. Per germline, CDR1 SGHRS and CDR2 YFSETQ. V shed 2 bases, J shed 2 bases, and the junction held 2 bases outside the gene matches. In nucleotides, the CDR3 is TGCGCCAGCAGCTTTGCGGGAGGGCCCTACGAGCAGTACTTC. Its protein product is CASSFAGGPYEQYF.

V is TRBV9 and J is TRBJ1-2; the D is unclear. The CDR3 has 14 amino acids. Germline loops: CDR1 SGDLS, CDR2 YYNGEE. Trimming removed 0 bases at V and 5 bases at J, with 11 bases between. CDR3 in amino acids: CASSVVERTYGYTF. The CDR3, as DNA: TGTGCCAGCAGCGTAGTGGAGAGAACTTATGGCTACACCTTC.

The chain recombines TRBV29-1 with TRBJ2-7; 7 positions match TRBD1. V shed 1 base, J shed 4 bases, and the junction held 10 bases outside the gene matches. Germline V gene sequence: CDR1 SQVTM, CDR2 ANQGSEA. The CDR3 has 15 residues. In DNA form, the CDR3 reads TGCAGCGTTGAAGCGAGAGGGGGCAACTGGTACGAGCAGTACTTC. Protein: CSVEARGGNWYEQYF.

A note on this clone: Within the sample, other DNA sequences also encode this same CDR3. This chain's CDR3 is CASSLDRAQETQYF. CDR3 sequence (DNA): TGTGCCAGCAGTCTGGACAGGGCACAAGAGACCCAGTACTTC. The V call is TRBV7-2, the J call TRBJ2-5, with 8 bases matching TRBD1. The germline gives CDR1 SGHTA, CDR2 FQGNSA. The CDR3 sequence is 14 residues long. The J segment lost 2 bases and the V segment lost 6 bases, leaving 5 bases of the junction unmatched.

The rearrangement uses TRBV6-9 and TRBJ2-1; tentative D call: TRBD1 (6 bases). V was cut by 6 bases and J by 7 bases, with 13 bases left in between. The CDR3 extends over 13 amino acids. CDR1 is MNHGY and CDR2 is SVAAGI in the germline V gene. CDR3: CASRIGTQNEQFF. CDR3 in DNA: TGTGCCAGCAGGATAGGGACACAAAATGAGCAGTTCTTC.

To note about this clone: At one end, the junction sequence differs from germline, possibly due to a read error. The V call is TRBV5-1, the J call TRBJ1-3, with 8 bases matching TRBD1. CDR1 is SGHRS, CDR2 YFSETQ, per germline. This CDR3 is built from 13 residues. The CDR3 region has the DNA TGCGCCAGCACCTTGACAGGGGAGGACACCATATATTTT. Its translation is CASTLTGEDTIYF.

As concerns this clone: The sample holds other DNA sequences that translate to the same CDR3. This chain joins TRBV30 and TRBJ2-7; either TRBD1 or TRBD2 may supply D (6 bases each). The germline V and J ends were trimmed by 0 bases and 4 bases, with 13 bases remaining between them. CDR1 and CDR2 from the germline V gene are GTSNPN and SVGIG (reference sequence). CDR3 length: 14 residues. CDR3 region: CAWSVGGASYEQYF. The CDR3 DNA follows: TGTGCCTGGAGTGTCGGGGGCGCTTCTTACGAGCAGTACTTC.

The chain carries TRBV27 and TRBJ1-4; possibly TRBD1 for D (5 bases). The germline CDR1 and CDR2 sequences are MNHEY and SMNVEV (reference sequence). V was trimmed by 1 base and J by 5 bases, leaving 20 bases between them. The CDR3 has 18 residues. The CDR3 nucleotides are TGTGCCAGCAGTTTATATTATCATGGGGGACCCGGGAATGAAAAACTGTTTTTT. Its protein product is CASSLYYHGGPGNEKLFF.

The J gene is TRBJ2-1, the V gene TRBV27; 9 nucleotides agree with TRBD2. Unmatched junction bases numbered 7, after V lost 5 bases and J lost 8 bases. CDR3 length equals 14 residues. Germline CDR1 and CDR2: MNHEY and SMNVEV (reference sequence). The CDR3 here is CASSPRRLADEQFF. The CDR3 coding sequence is TGTGCCAGCAGTCCCAGACGACTAGCGGATGAGCAGTTCTTC.

Remarks on this clone: The sample contains more than one DNA sequence encoding this CDR3. The J gene is TRBJ2-1, the V gene TRBV6-5; 11 bases are a match to TRBD2. Per the germline V gene, CDR1 is MNHEY and CDR2 is SVGAGI. CDR3 size: 15 residues. V gave up 6 bases and J gave up 3 bases; unmatched junction bases: 4. The CDR3 DNA reads as TGTGCCAGCAGCCAACTAGCGGGAGTCTACAATGAGCAGTTCTTC. Its translation is CASSQLAGVYNEQFF.

With regard to this clone: The identical CDR3 is also encoded by other nucleotide sequences in the sample. The gene calls are TRBV28 and TRBJ2-7, with no clear D. The CDR3 sequence is 10 residues long. V lost 8 bases, J lost 4 bases, and 6 bases lay in between. Germline V gives CDR1 MDHEN, CDR2 SYDVKM. Here the CDR3 DNA reads TGTGCCAGCGGACGTTACGAGCAGTACTTC. Its protein is CASGRYEQYF. Together with reference TRBV28 and TRBJ2-7, the CDR3 gives the full variable domain: DVKVTQSSRYLVKRTGEKVFLECVQDMDHENMFWYRQDPGLGLRLIYFSYDVKMKEKGDIPEGYSVSREKKERFSLILESASTNQTSMYLCASGRYEQYFGPGTRLTVT.

The chain combines TRBV7-3 with TRBJ1-5; a weak D match, TRBD1 (5 bases). CDR3 length: 13 residues. V lost 8 bases, J lost 7 bases, and 15 bases lay in between. From germline, CDR1 is SGHTA and CDR2 FQGTGA. The CDR3 sequence: CASALGGGQPQHF. In DNA, the CDR3 is TGTGCCAGCGCCCTCGGGGGAGGACAGCCCCAGCATTTT.

To note about this clone: Other nucleotide sequences in the sample specify the same CDR3. The chain has TRBV7-9 and TRBJ1-1; no clear D. Germline CDR1 SEHNR, CDR2 FQNEAQ (reference sequence). CDR3 size: 13 residues. V lost 1 base to trimming and J lost 8 bases, with 11 bases between them. The CDR3 here is CASSLEGTGEAFF. The CDR3 DNA reads as TGTGCCAGCAGCTTAGAAGGTACGGGGGAAGCTTTCTTT.

The gene calls are TRBV25-1 and TRBJ2-3, with TRBD1 identical over 7 bases. CDR1 and CDR2 (germline): MGHDK, SYGVNS. The V gene end was trimmed by 3 bases and the J gene end by 8 bases; junction bases not matched to a gene: 11. There are 15 residues in the CDR3. The CDR3 region is CASSDPGQAVGTQYF. The CDR3 DNA sequence: TGTGCCAGCAGTGACCCCGGACAGGCCGTTGGTACGCAGTATTTT.

J is TRBJ2-5 and V is TRBV7-9, with a weak D call TRBD2 (5 bases). The CDR3 totals 14 residues. The V end lost 5 bases, the J end lost 9 bases, and 19 bases lay between the germline ends. The germline gives CDR1 SEHNR, CDR2 FQNEAQ (reference sequence). CDR3 sequence reads: CASSPHRSSEAQYF. The CDR3 nucleotides are TGTGCCAGCAGCCCACATAGGTCCTCGGAGGCCCAGTACTTC.

V is TRBV5-1 and J is TRBJ2-1; 9 bases map to TRBD1. Germline lookup yields CDR1 SGHRS and CDR2 YFSETQ. The CDR3 runs to 15 residues. The trim removed 3 bases at V and 9 bases at J, leaving 10 bases unmatched. CDR3 in DNA: TGCGCCAGCAGCTGGGGACAGGGAGGAATGGGTGAGCAGTTCTTC. Encoded protein: CASSWGQGGMGEQFF.

On this clone itself: This CDR3 is also generated by other DNA sequences in the sample. The rearrangement links TRBV4-1 to TRBJ2-1; the match to TRBD2 covers 14 bases. The trim removed 1 base at V and 5 bases at J, leaving 1 base unmatched. From germline, CDR1 is MGHRA and CDR2 YSYEKL. There are 16 residues in the CDR3. In DNA form, the CDR3 reads TGCGCCAGCAGCCAAGGACTAGCGGGAGGGGACAATGAGCAGTTCTTC. Amino acids: CASSQGLAGGDNEQFF.